Reported below is one TCR beta chain. This clonotype was found many times. Its antigen specificity is not known. Base quality data are lacking; no much larger clone is found one base away. Libraries from unsorted PBMCs were made from 2 million PBMCs kept in RNAlater at -80 degrees C until RNA extraction. Multiple sclerosis patients were enrolled in a US clinical protocol under which disease progression was evaluated by magnetic resonance imaging. Peripheral blood underwent Ficoll-Hypaque density gradient centrifugation to isolate PBMCs, which were then cryopreserved in liquid nitrogen. These data originate in a study of neurological immune-mediated disorders (dated by TCRdb to the late 2010s). Study-level background: Among the roughly 34 multiple sclerosis patients, relapsing-remitting MS was present in 31 and secondary progressive MS was present in 3. The approximately 96 TCR-beta libraries covered PBMC samples along with longitudinal samples, technical triplicates, and paired sorted CD4+ and CD8+ T-cell subsets. The cohort included about 66 subjects: roughly 15 with HAM/TSP, some 35 with multiple sclerosis, and roughly 20 healthy controls. Peripheral blood TCR-beta repertoires from patients with HTLV-I-associated myelopathy (HAM/TSP), patients with multiple sclerosis, and healthy controls were compared in the study using UMI-based sequencing.

cDNA was synthesized by template-switch 5'RACE using a primer with a 10-nucleotide random unique molecular identifier that tagged each TCR transcript. Every sequencing run covered 15-18 subjects and yielded more than 170 million TCR-beta sequences. The RNeasy kit was used for extraction of total RNA. The KAPA Real-time Library Amplification kit was used to amplify TCR-beta VDJ regions with primers for the TCR constant region and the 5'RACE anchor. Sample indexes and Illumina adaptors were added in a first PCR, after which library yield was increased in a second PCR. After Ampure bead purification, the roughly 650 bp TCR product was size-selected on a 2% E-gel SizeSelection system. Before pooling, library quality was checked on a Bioanalyzer, concentration was measured with Qubit, and libraries were quantified with the Kapa Library Quantification kit. An Illumina HiSeq 2500 was used to sequence the libraries paired-end at 2 x 150 bp. To increase sequence diversity, roughly 24-32% phiX was spiked into each library pool. In the authors' own workflow: Quality-filtered reads were processed with the UMI-based MiGEC pipeline, and over 90% of raw TCR sequences were removed by the MiGEC pipeline during error correction. IMGT germline references were used for aligning VDJ genes, and each clonotype was defined as a unique CDR3 amino acid sequence together with its V-J genes. Clonal expansion, Shannon diversity and CDR3 relatedness (CalcPairwiseDistances, ClusterSamples) were evaluated with VDJtools, and phylogenetic trees were built with CLCbio workbench. A clone was classed as expanded if it had 8 or more unique UMIs, a cutoff based on coefficient-of-variation modelling across technical triplicates. TCRdb reworked the public reads: Q25 trimming with fastp, MiXCR clone assembly, productive beta chains retained. Under each unique CDR3 protein, matching rows form one entry showing the most common genes and DNA. TCRdb's processing, not the study's, gives the V and J calls here. This sample gives roughly 62,000 distinct CDR3 sequences in total; approximately 4.6% of them show up just once. Of the sample, roughly 3.2% is held by the ten largest clones.

Looking up the germline V gene (reference sequence) yields CDR1 LGHDT and CDR2 YNNKEL. The junction shows trimming of 2 bases on V and 7 bases on J, plus 18 bases between the germline ends. From its cysteine to its phenylalanine, the CDR3 spans 16 amino acids. Here the CDR3 DNA is all that survives: 48 bases in frame from base 1. Overall study outcomes, separate from this receptor: Repertoires from 18 of 34 MS patients were grouped by phylogenetic analysis into a cluster of related CDR3 sequences, suggesting a possible repertoire-level signature. No identical CDR3 amino acid sequences were found to be shared among expanded clones across subjects, suggesting that TCR-beta repertoires were private in all groups. No association of the MS cluster with clinical or MRI features was observed, and the need for larger cohorts was stated by the authors. The highest TCR clonal expansion was observed in HAM/TSP patients, whereas the lowest was observed in MS patients, even when compared with healthy controls.

Recombination linked TRBV3-1 to TRBJ1-5; TRBD1 could be the D gene, as 6 bases match. The clonotype originates from a woman between 50 and 59 years old with multiple sclerosis. What was sequenced was PBMCs. This receptor has the CDR3 CASSQRTGGAEQPQHF. The DNA reads TGTGCCAGCAGCCAACGGACCGGGGGCGCAGAGCAGCCCCAGCATTTT.